What follows is one T cell receptor beta chain and its context. Trimming left V 6 bases short and J 4 bases short, with 14 bases between. CDR1 is SGHTA, CDR2 FQGNSA, per germline. This CDR3 contains 14 residues. Assay: immunoSEQ multiplex PCR; the TCRdb copy retains only in-frame clones and omits some. The sample has some 200,000 clones; approximately 84% are singletons. The record originates from a study of blood T cell repertoires in COVID-19. Recruitment covered under 25 US areas and drew participants whose ages spanned roughly 18 to 90 years. Clinical histories supplied by participants themselves formed the basis of cohort assignment.

V usage is TRBV7-2 and J usage is TRBJ2-3, with D perhaps matching TRBD1 (5 bases). Sequencing used PBMCs or T cells enriched from blood (not recorded which). This receptor was obtained from a man in his forties who had recovered from COVID-19. CDR3 in amino acids: CASRSDRGADTQYF. The CDR3 DNA is TGTGCCAGCAGGAGCGATAGGGGTGCAGATACGCAGTATTTT.